The subject of this entry is one T cell receptor (beta chain). Its recognized antigen is unknown. No base quality values were provided; no much bigger clone lies one nucleotide off. CDR1 is given as MNHEY and CDR2 as SMNVEV, both from the germline V gene (reference sequence). Taken from cysteine to phenylalanine, the CDR3 has 19 residues. Only the CDR3 DNA is retained, 57 bases long and in frame from the first base. Clipping removes 4 bases from V and 0 bases from J, with 9 as the unmatched junction base count. Patients with autoimmune disease history or receiving systemic immunosuppression were excluded from the trial. Peripheral blood for TCR sequencing was collected from all dose cohorts at baseline, on cycle 4 day 1, and on cycle 7 day 1. The samples were taken from a phase I, first-in-human, multicenter, open-label dose-escalation trial of ivuxolimab. The trial enrolled adults with locally advanced or metastatic head and neck squamous cell, hepatocellular, melanoma or renal cell carcinoma. Before TCR sequencing, CD4+ T cells and CD8+ T cells were sorted from peripheral blood as separate populations.

The sample is drawn from a study of OX40 agonist ivuxolimab in advanced cancers. With respect to the entire study: Ivuxolimab was a fully human IgG2 agonistic monoclonal antibody targeting the costimulatory receptor OX40 (CD134). The paper reports the monotherapy dose-escalation portion (N of about 50 patients) of the phase I ivuxolimab trial. Of the approximately 53 patients in dose escalation, approximately 20 had hepatocellular carcinoma, roughly 15 had melanoma, 9 had renal cell carcinoma and 9 had head and neck cancer. Partial responses occurred in three dose-escalation patients, of whom one had hepatocellular carcinoma and two had cutaneous melanoma. Peripheral TCRbeta sequencing aimed to test whether ivuxolimab altered TCR sequence diversity and caused clonal T-cell expansion. In the dose-escalation cohort, 65% to 85% of patients were male, and the mean age was approximately 60 years with a range of about 20 to 90. Patients were allowed to have had prior anti-PD-1, anti-PD-L1 or anti-CTLA-4 therapy, and approximately 40% of the dose-escalation patients had been treated with checkpoint inhibitors. Intravenous ivuxolimab was administered to patients every 2 weeks at six dose levels: 0.01, 0.1, 0.3, 1.5, 3 and 10 mg/kg.

Genomic DNA was extracted from sorted cells for sequencing of the TCRbeta CDR3 region. The immunoSEQ Assay was used for sequencing of TCRbeta CDR3 regions. Not all clones reach the TCRdb copy of this immuneACCESS table, which keeps in-frame sequences only. Checked studies attribute under half of the gap to unresolved V genes and leave the rest unexplained. The sample table records around 63,000 clones; roughly nine tenths of these occur just once. Of the sample, 10% to 11% falls within the top ten clones. Paper-wide results and their limitations: Low levels of normalized T-cell clonal expansion were also seen in some patients who did not respond. Which antigens the clonally expanded peripheral T cells were specific for was not determined. After ivuxolimab, more expanded clones were found on average in CD8+ T cells than in CD4+ T cells. In partial responders in the 0.1-3.0 mg/kg groups, normalized peripheral clonal expansion was found to be among the lowest, especially among CD8+ T cells. Clonal expansion of both CD4+ and CD8+ blood T cells was observed from baseline to week 6 at doses 0.1 to 3.0 mg/kg.

The receptor was isolated from an adult with an advanced solid tumor such as melanoma, head and neck, liver or kidney cancer. This chain joins TRBV27 to TRBJ2-1; TRBD2 aligns with 13 central bases. Sequenced here: CD4+ or CD8+ T cells sorted from blood, sampled in a trial of the OX40 agonist ivuxolimab. Read as DNA, the sequence is TGTGCCAGCAGTTCCTATCGGACTAGCGGGGGTTACTCCTACAATGAGCAGTTCTTC. The translation is CASSSYRTSGGYSYNEQFF.